The entry below describes one TCR beta chain. The ends were cut back, 4 bases at V and 8 bases at J, with 12 bases in the middle. This CDR3 has 12 residues. The germline V gene encodes CDR1 GTSNPN and CDR2 SVGIG (reference sequence). After isolation, RNA underwent reverse transcription to generate cDNA as the sequencing template. This table comes from immunoSEQ multiplex PCR, and its TCRdb copy is limited to in-frame clones, with some not included. The sample consists of approximately 150,000 clones, 51% of them appearing once. This entry belongs to a study of CD8+ T cells in alopecia areata. Specimen: CD4+ T cells sorted from blood, collected at week 0. This receptor was identified in a human donor with alopecia areata. The chain uses TRBV30 and TRBJ1-3; TRBD1 is a possible D gene (6 bases). CDR3 in amino acids: CAWNDKGDTIYF. In nucleotides, the CDR3 is TGTGCCTGGAATGACAAGGGGGACACCATATATTTT.